This T cell receptor beta chain was captured in a study of cytomegalovirus exposure and HLA in healthy donors. Regarding the study as a whole: Reported performance of the classifier showed diagnosis of cytomegalovirus status with high specificity and sensitivity.

This clone was picked up one time. Its antigen is undetermined. Other DNA sequences of this sample code for an identical CDR3. In the PCR, 60 Vbeta and 13 Jbeta primers were used. Sequencing was performed with immunoSEQ multiplex PCR; in TCRdb, only in-frame clones are kept and a portion is missing. The data hold 150,000 to 200,000 clones, with 73% observed a single time. Sequences were obtained from PBMCs. The source is a woman between 18 and 29 years old in good health and CMV-seropositive.

The CDR3 protein is CASSLQGTDTQYF. CDR3 in DNA: TGCGCCAGCTCACTACAGGGAACAGATACGCAGTATTTT. V usage is TRBV5-1 and J usage is TRBJ2-3; D is possibly TRBD1 (6 bases). Trimming shortened V by 7 bases and J by 3 bases, and 12 bases separated the two germline ends. CDR1 SGHRS and CDR2 YFSETQ come from the germline V gene. CDR3 size: 13 residues.